This entry describes one T cell receptor (beta chain). What antigen it recognizes has not been identified. Early differentiated memory cells that were CCR7+ PD-1+ TIGIT+ and had dysfunctional, exhausted-like traits were classified as progenitor exhausted-like memory CD8+ T cells (TPEX). Density gradient separation was used to isolate peripheral blood mononuclear cells from healthy donor buffy coats. In the study, negative magnetic separation with EasySep or MojoSort CD8+ T cell isolation kits was used to enrich total CD8+ T cells. An RNeasy Mini Kit was used to extract total RNA from duplicate vials of approximately 140,000 sorted CD8+ T cells per subset. PBMCs were used either fresh or after cryopreservation in fetal bovine serum containing 10% DMSO. CD8+ T cell subsets were sorted to purity by fluorescence-activated cell sorting on a FACSAria III. Including cysteine and phenylalanine, the CDR3 has 14 amino acids. DNA for this receptor is not on file. The germline V gene encodes CDR1 DFQATT and CDR2 SNEGSKA (reference sequence).

The instrument given in TCRdb is NextSeq 550. A Human TCR Profiling Kit was used to prepare UMI-labeled 5' RACE TCRbeta libraries. Every TCRbeta library was prepared in parallel with an identical number of PCR cycles. From the authors' description of their analysis: The number of functional CDR3beta clonotypes in each TCRbeta library ranged from about 2,800 to 20,000. MIGEC 1.2.9 handled UMI extraction and consensus assembly, with a minimum of three reads required per UMI. MiXCR 3.0.3 was used to extract in-frame CDR3beta repertoires. After each sample was downsampled to 42,000 randomly selected UMIs, diversity metrics were computed in VDJtools 1.2.1. Repertoire overlap metrics D, R and F2 were calculated in VDJtools for the top 3,000 clones of each sample pair. Once TCRdb had reprocessed the reads, it stored one entry per CDR3 protein sequence and supplied no DNA. V and J calls and clone size were set by TCRdb, not the authors. In this sample's table one finds over 5,500 distinct CDR3 sequences. The ten largest account for less than 20% of the sample.

This specimen comes from a study of human CD8 memory T cell subsets (dated by TCRdb to the early 2020s). For the wider study: To assess how stem-like (TSTEM), progenitor exhausted-like (TPEX) and effector memory CD8+ T cell subsets are clonally related, the TCRbeta repertoires of these three subsets were compared. Six donors each provided TSTEM, TPEX and effector memory subsets, and TCRbeta repertoires were obtained from all six.

What the study reported, not specific to this receptor: TSTEM and TPEX subsets showed similarly high normalized Shannon-Wiener diversity, whereas effector memory subsets were comparatively less diverse. Both stem-like subsets shared clonotypes with effector memory cells, but TSTEM and TPEX repertoires overlapped minimally, suggesting distinct antigen spectra. Sequencing was limited to TCRbeta chains, and the repertoire comparisons were based on more than 5 donors analyzed with paired t-tests and Bonferroni correction. Chao1 estimates suggested greater repertoire diversity in TSTEM than in TPEX subsets, potentially reflecting a broader range of specificities.

The sequence links TRBV20-1 to TRBJ2-7; TCRdb designates TRBD2, a call that cannot be tested without DNA. The origin of this receptor is a human donor in good health. The source material was CD8+ T cells from PBMCs. The CDR3 reads as follows: CSAGPRDSGQEQYF.